A single sample is the source of the 25 T cell receptor beta chains below, sequenced in a study of blood T cell repertoires in COVID-19. This table comes from immunoSEQ multiplex PCR, and its TCRdb copy is limited to in-frame clones, with some not included. The data contain approximately 170,000 clones, under 90% of them singletons. The sequencing input was peripheral blood. The receptor source for this set is a woman between 65 and 79 years old with COVID-19, enrolled during active disease.

This chain links TRBV6-5 with TRBJ2-7, with a tentative D call TRBD2 (7 bases). V lost 0 bases to trimming and J lost 2 bases, with 11 bases between them. Germline lookup yields CDR1 MNHEY and CDR2 SVGAGI. The CDR3 contains 15 residues. CDR3 in amino acids: CASSYSGGATYEQYF. DNA of the CDR3: TGTGCCAGCAGTTACTCAGGGGGGGCCACCTACGAGCAGTACTTC.

The chain is built from TRBV5-5 and TRBJ1-2; D remains ambiguous. Germline V lookup: CDR1 SGHKS, CDR2 YYEKEE (reference sequence). This CDR3 is built from 12 residues. Trimming shortened V by 0 bases and J by 4 bases, and 4 bases separated the two germline ends. The CDR3 region has the DNA TGTGCCAGCAGCTTGGGAGGCTATGGCTACACCTTC. This encodes CASSLGGYGYTF. The whole variable domain, remainder taken from reference TRBV5-5 and TRBJ1-2, is DAGVTQSPTHLIKTRGQQVTLRCSPISGHKSVSWYQQVLGQGPQFIFQYYEKEERGRGNFPDRFSARQFPNYSSELNVNALLLGDSALYLCASSLGGYGYTFGSGTRLTVV.

The rearrangement uses TRBV6-1 and TRBJ2-3, with D possibly TRBD2 on 7 matching bases. Between the trimmed V and J ends, which lost 0 bases and 8 bases, there was a span of 9 bases. The CDR3 totals 13 residues. Per germline, CDR1 MNHNS and CDR2 SASEGT. The CDR3 DNA follows: TGTGCCAGCAGTGAAGCAGGGGGGGGTACGCAGTATTTT. Its translation: CASSEAGGGTQYF.

There are a few counts of this clone. The genes are TRBV14 and TRBJ1-3; unclear D gene. This CDR3 spans 14 amino acids. Between the trimmed V and J ends, which lost 4 bases and 2 bases, there was a span of 9 bases. Germline V CDR1 and CDR2: SGHDN, FVKESK. CDR3 coding DNA: TGTGCCAGCAGCCTACGACTCCCTGGAAACACCATATATTTT. Translated: CASSLRLPGNTIYF.

The chain employs TRBV27 and TRBJ1-5, with 9 bases identical to TRBD1. V gave up 6 bases and J gave up 3 bases; unmatched junction bases: 9. Germline CDR1 reads MNHEY; CDR2 reads SMNVEV (reference sequence). There are 16 residues in the CDR3. CDR3: CASRLNRGRDNQPQHF. The CDR3, as DNA: TGTGCCAGCAGACTTAACAGGGGGCGAGACAATCAGCCCCAGCATTTT.

The gene calls are TRBV28 and TRBJ2-2; 7 bases are shared with TRBD2. V was clipped by 4 bases and J by 7 bases; unmatched bases: 6. The CDR3 totals 14 residues. Germline assignment: CDR1 MDHEN and CDR2 SYDVKM. This CDR3 is CASSSSSGGGELFF. CDR3 coding DNA: TGTGCCAGCAGTTCAAGCTCGGGGGGCGGGGAGCTGTTTTTT.

The chain combines TRBV10-3 with TRBJ2-5; TRBD2 matches 8 bases. CDR1 ENHRY and CDR2 SYGVKD come from the germline V gene. V dropped 0 bases and J dropped 5; count of bases not matched to a gene: 14. This CDR3 is 18 amino acids long. The CDR3 DNA reads TGTGCCATCAGTGAGTCCGTCCTCAAGTCGGGAGGGCCGGAGACCCAGTACTTC. Translation: CAISESVLKSGGPETQYF.

J is TRBJ2-7 and V is TRBV6-5; tentatively, D is TRBD1 (7 bases). The germline gives CDR1 MNHEY, CDR2 SVGAGI. Trimming removed 6 bases from V and 0 bases from J, with 15 bases in between. The CDR3 length is 15 residues. CDR3 amino acids: CASSRGDSSSYEQYF. The CDR3 region has the DNA TGTGCCAGCAGCCGCGGGGACAGCAGCTCCTACGAGCAGTACTTC.

This clone appeared a few times. The V gene is TRBV11-2, the J gene TRBJ1-1; no clear D gene. Germline assignment: CDR1 SGHAT and CDR2 FQNNGV. The CDR3 covers 17 residues. The V and J ends lost 1 base and 1 base respectively, with 16 bases between them. Here the CDR3 DNA reads TGTGCCAGCAGCTTAGTCAAACCCGGCGGAGGGAACACTGAAGCTTTCTTT. This translates into CASSLVKPGGGNTEAFF.

CDR3 bases: TGTGCCAGCCATACCGGAGACACTGAAGCTTTCTTT. Translated, it gives CASHTGDTEAFF. The rearrangement uses TRBV12-3 or TRBV12-4 and TRBJ1-1; D gene uncertain. With 8 bases removed from V and 3 bases from J, the gap between germline ends came to 10 bases. The CDR3 runs 12 residues.

V usage is TRBV6-2 or TRBV6-3 and J usage is TRBJ2-5; TRBD2 agrees at 7 bases. Germline values: CDR1 MNHEY, CDR2 SVGEGT. Trimming took 2 bases from V and 3 from J; bases not matched to a gene: 3. The CDR3 has 14 residues. The CDR3 DNA is TGTGCCAGCAGTTACGGGGCGGGGGAAGAGACCCAGTACTTC. It encodes CASSYGAGEETQYF.

V and J are TRBV7-2 and TRBJ2-7; TRBD1 might be the D (6 bases). V lost 1 base, J lost 0 bases, and 10 bases lay in between. The CDR3 is 15 amino acids. The germline gives CDR1 SGHTA, CDR2 FQGNSA. The CDR3 loop reads CASSLGGGSSYEQYV. CDR3 nucleotide sequence: TGTGCCAGCAGCTTAGGAGGGGGAAGCTCCTACGAGCAGTACGTC.

The chain couples TRBV27 to TRBJ1-2; D may be TRBD1 (5 bases). V dropped 6 bases and J dropped 2 bases, with 16 bases sitting between them. In germline, CDR1 is MNHEY, CDR2 SMNVEV (reference sequence). This CDR3 is 15 amino acids long. The CDR3 DNA is TGTGCCAGCAGGGGGGGTACACCCGAGAACTATGGCTACACCTTC. This sequence encodes CASRGGTPENYGYTF.

This rearrangement joins TRBV10-3 to TRBJ1-2; D is perhaps TRBD1 (6 bases). Trimming took off 2 bases at V and 8 bases at J, with 18 bases between the two ends. This CDR3 has 15 amino acids. Germline V gene sequence: CDR1 ENHRY, CDR2 SYGVKD. CDR3 in amino acids: CAISETGKNVGGYTF. The CDR3 nucleotides are TGTGCCATCAGTGAGACAGGGAAAAACGTAGGAGGCTACACCTTC.

V is TRBV11-2 and J is TRBJ2-5; TRBD1 matches at 12 bases. The CDR3 contains 14 residues. Germline CDR1 and CDR2: SGHAT and FQNNGV. V was clipped by 3 bases and J by 9 bases; unmatched bases: 5. CDR3 in amino acids: CASSFSGQGASQYF. The CDR3 DNA reads TGTGCCAGCAGCTTCTCGGGACAGGGGGCATCCCAGTACTTC.

The chain employs TRBV19 and TRBJ1-1, with 8 bases fitting TRBD1. V dropped 5 bases and J dropped 5; count of bases not matched to a gene: 10. The CDR3 is made up of 15 amino acids. The germline CDR1 and CDR2 sequences are LNHDA and SQIVND (reference sequence). The CDR3 region is CASSPTGGLGTEAFF. The CDR3 nucleotides read TGTGCCAGTAGTCCAACAGGGGGATTGGGGACTGAAGCTTTCTTT.

Details on this clone: Its ends do not fully match the called genes, so a read error is possible. The identical CDR3 is also encoded by other nucleotide sequences in the sample. V usage is TRBV6-5 and J usage is TRBJ1-2; D is possibly TRBD1 (5 bases). This CDR3 has 14 amino acids. Germline V CDR1 and CDR2: MNHEY, SVGAGI. As DNA, the CDR3 is TGTGCCAGCCCGGATTCCAGGGCTAACTATGGTTACACCTTC. Translating gives CASPDSRANYGYTF.

This clone was counted a few times. This rearrangement joins TRBV24-1 to TRBJ1-2; D unclear. CDR1 is KGHDR and CDR2 is SFDVKD in the germline V gene. V gave up 0 bases and J gave up 0 bases, with 13 bases separating them. The CDR3 sequence is 17 residues long. CDR3 sequence (DNA): TGTGCCACCAGTGATTTGTCGGAGGTCTTTACTAACTATGGCTACACCTTC. This translates into CATSDLSEVFTNYGYTF.

This clone was seen a few times. The chain combines TRBV6-1 with TRBJ1-2; the D is unclear. V gave up 1 base and J gave up 8 bases, with 14 bases separating them. CDR1 is MNHNS, CDR2 SASEGT, per germline. The CDR3 extends over 14 amino acids. CDR3 in DNA: TGTGCCAGCAGTGAAGGTCGTCGTTCCGTGGGCTACACCTTC. Its translation is CASSEGRRSVGYTF.

The chain uses TRBV3-1 (or the pseudogene TRBV3-2) and TRBJ1-1; D ambiguous. This CDR3 is built from 13 residues. Germline lookup yields CDR1 LGHDT and CDR2 YNNKEL (reference sequence). V was clipped by 1 base and J by 4 bases, with 7 bases between them. CDR3 loop: CASSQGSLTEAFF. The CDR3 coding sequence is TGTGCCAGCAGCCAAGGGAGCCTCACTGAAGCTTTCTTT.

The CDR3 sequence is CASSPGRGGSPLHF. The CDR3 DNA reads as TGTGCCAGCAGCCCGGGACGGGGGGGTTCACCCCTCCACTTT. V and J are TRBV7-2 and TRBJ1-6; D is possibly TRBD1 (5 bases). The V end was cut by 5 bases, the J end by 9 bases, with 14 bases between. Germline loops: CDR1 SGHTA, CDR2 FQGNSA. CDR3 length equals 14 residues.

CDR3 in DNA: TGTGCCAGCAGCGCCCGGACTAGTGGGGCCAACGTCCTGACTTTC. This encodes CASSARTSGANVLTF. The chain carries TRBV9 and TRBJ2-6, with 7 bases lining up with TRBD2. CDR3 length: 15 amino acids. J lost 3 bases, V lost 3 bases, and 3 bases had no gene match. CDR1 and CDR2 from the germline V gene are SGDLS and YYNGEE.

The table lists this clone with a count of one. The J gene is TRBJ2-1, the V gene TRBV10-1; 13 nucleotides line up with TRBD2. J was trimmed by 5 bases and V by 6 bases; bases with no gene match: 4. CDR1 is WNHNN, CDR2 SYGVQD, per germline (reference sequence). CDR3 length equals 15 residues. Here the CDR3 DNA reads TGCGCCAGCAGCCCGACTAGCGGGGGGAACAATGAGCAGTTCTTC. Translated, it gives CASSPTSGGNNEQFF.

The chain combines TRBV2 with TRBJ2-1; 8 nucleotides align to TRBD2. CDR3 size: 14 residues. Looked up from germline, CDR1 is SNHLY and CDR2 is FYNNEI. With 8 bases clipped from V and 4 bases from J, the junction kept 7 bases outside the gene matches. CDR3 in DNA: TGTGCCAGCTTGGTTAGCGGGGATTACAATGAGCAGTTCTTC. It codes for CASLVSGDYNEQFF.

V usage is TRBV30 and J usage is TRBJ1-5; possible D gene TRBD1, 6 bases. In germline, CDR1 is GTSNPN, CDR2 SVGIG (reference sequence). CDR3 length: 16 residues. Trimming removed 2 bases at V and 0 bases at J, with 14 bases between. CDR3 coding DNA: TGTGCCTGGAGTCCTGGGGGCCTTATTAGCAATCAGCCCCAGCATTTT. Translation: CAWSPGGLISNQPQHF.